A single sample is the source of the 11 T cell receptor beta chains below, sequenced in a study of CD4+ T cells in melanoma. Using immunoSEQ multiplex PCR, the repertoire was profiled, and TCRdb retains in-frame clones only, with some absent. The sample contains about 120,000 clones, roughly 90% of which appear only once. The source material was peripheral blood. Receptors originate from a human donor with melanoma.

The rearrangement links TRBV7-2 to TRBJ1-2, with D perhaps TRBD1 (5 bases). Between the trimmed V and J ends, which lost 6 bases and 8 bases, there was a span of 16 bases. The CDR3 length is 13 residues. CDR1 is SGHTA, CDR2 FQGNSA, per germline. The CDR3 is CASRRSGPMGYTF. In nucleotides, the CDR3 is TGTGCCAGCAGACGATCGGGGCCGATGGGCTACACCTTC.

This chain connects TRBV19 to TRBJ2-2; 7 bases are a match to TRBD2. This CDR3 is built from 15 residues. V lost 7 bases and J lost 5; bases outside the gene matches: 10. Germline V CDR1 and CDR2: LNHDA, SQIVND (reference sequence). The CDR3 is CASNGRGSGTGELFF. CDR3 sequence (DNA): TGTGCCAGTAATGGGCGGGGGTCGGGGACCGGGGAGCTGTTTTTT.

CDR3 bases: TGCGCCAGCAGCTTGCTAAAGCCCGGGGATGGCTACACCTTC. Its translation: CASSLLKPGDGYTF. This chain connects TRBV5-1 to TRBJ1-2; D call uncertain. Germline V gene lookup returns CDR1 SGHRS and CDR2 YFSETQ. Trimming removed 1 base at V and 6 bases at J, with 13 bases between. The CDR3 is 14 residues long. The variable domain in full, completed from reference TRBV5-1 and TRBJ1-2, reads KAGVTQTPRYLIKTRGQQVTLSCSPISGHRSVSWYQQTPGQGLQFLFEYFSETQRNKGNFPGRFSGRQFSNSRSEMNVSTLELGDSALYLCASSLLKPGDGYTFGSGTRLTVV.

This clone was recorded once. The chain combines TRBV6-4 with TRBJ1-2; D perhaps matches TRBD1 (6 bases). The ends were cut back, 0 bases at V and 7 bases at J, with 9 bases in the middle. Germline V gene sequence: CDR1 MRHNA, CDR2 SNTAGT. The CDR3 loop spans 13 amino acids. The CDR3 nucleotides are TGTGCCAGCAGTGACTCTACAGGGAGTGGCTACACCTTC. This translates into CASSDSTGSGYTF.

This sequence joins TRBV28 and TRBJ1-2, with 8 positions matching TRBD1. This CDR3 has 14 residues. Germline V gene data show CDR1 as MDHEN and CDR2 as SYDVKM. Germline trimming cut 5 bases from V and 0 bases from J; bases unmatched to any gene: 2. The CDR3 spells CASSEQGANYGYTF. The CDR3 nucleotides are TGTGCCAGCAGTGAACAGGGGGCTAACTATGGCTACACCTTC.

The rearrangement joins TRBV9 to TRBJ1-6, with 9 bases fitting TRBD1. Trimming cost V 3 bases and J 8 bases; bases outside gene matches: 9. This CDR3 has 16 residues. Looked up from germline, CDR1 is SGDLS and CDR2 is YYNGEE. The CDR3: CASSARNRGRDSPLHF. In nucleotides, the CDR3 is TGTGCCAGCAGCGCTAGAAACAGGGGGCGTGATTCACCCCTCCACTTT. Supplemented by reference TRBV9 and TRBJ1-6, the full variable domain reads DSGVTQTPKHLITATGQRVTLRCSPRSGDLSVYWYQQSLDQGLQFLIQYYNGEERAKGNILERFSAQQFPDLHSELNLSSLELGDSALYFCASSARNRGRDSPLHFGNGTRLTVT.

This sequence joins TRBV7-6 and TRBJ2-5, with no clear D. This CDR3 comprises 13 residues. Germline V gene lookup returns CDR1 SGHVS and CDR2 FNYEAQ. V was pared by 3 bases and J by 4 bases, with 9 bases between. The CDR3 nucleotides are TGTGCCAGCAGCTTTTTTGAAATAGAGACCCAGTACTTC. This gives the protein CASSFFEIETQYF.

The chain links TRBV11-2 to TRBJ2-5; 9 nucleotides match TRBD1. The CDR3 consists of 17 residues. The germline V gene encodes CDR1 SGHAT and CDR2 FQNNGV. V lost 6 bases to trimming and J lost 2 bases; unmatched junction nucleotides: 13. DNA of the CDR3: TGTGCCAGCAGAGCCGCCATCCGGGACAGGGCACAAGAGACCCAGTACTTC. This translates into CASRAAIRDRAQETQYF. The full variable domain, completed using reference TRBV11-2 and TRBJ2-5, is EAGVAQSPRYKIIEKRQSVAFWCNPISGHATLYWYQQILGQGPKLLIQFQNNGVVDDSQLPKDRFSAERLKGVDSTLKIQPAKLEDSAVYLCASRAAIRDRAQETQYFGPGTRLLVL.

V usage is TRBV5-1 and J usage is TRBJ2-5; D is undetermined. V gave up 0 bases and J gave up 5 bases, with 5 bases separating them. The V gene's germline CDR1 is SGHRS and CDR2 YFSETQ. The CDR3 has 12 residues. The CDR3 DNA reads as TGCGCCAGCAGCTTGGGCGAGGAGACCCAGTACTTC. This encodes CASSLGEETQYF.

This clone was seen once. The chain links TRBV5-1 to TRBJ2-5; tentatively, D is TRBD1 (6 bases). CDR3 length: 19 residues. Trimming removed 0 bases at V and 2 bases at J, with 23 bases between. From germline, CDR1 is SGHRS and CDR2 YFSETQ. CDR3 protein: CASSLEGTRTSGKQETQYF. The CDR3 DNA is TGCGCCAGCAGCTTGGAAGGGACACGGACGTCCGGAAAACAAGAGACCCAGTACTTC.

The chain links TRBV10-3 to TRBJ1-2; 8 bases are a match to TRBD1. The germline V gene has CDR1 ENHRY and CDR2 SYGVKD. This CDR3 spans 15 amino acids. Trimming at V came to 0 bases and at J to 4 bases, leaving 4 bases not matched to a gene. The chain's CDR3 is CAISESTGEGYGYTF. DNA of the CDR3: TGTGCCATCAGTGAGTCGACAGGGGAGGGCTATGGCTACACCTTC.